This T cell receptor (beta chain) was captured by sequencing in a study of beta chain features in type 1 diabetes (dated 2018 in TCRdb). Background on the whole study: Mean age, gender distribution, total cell number and subset yield did not differ between patients and healthy donors. A total of approximately 100,000,000 sorted cells were examined across all samples, and the number of cells per subset was strongly correlated with RNA yield. In the study, recently diagnosed type 1 diabetes patients and matched healthy donors were compared on the TCRB repertoires of their sorted circulating CD4+ T cell subsets. Regulatory and stem cell-like memory subsets were isolated from only 8 patients and roughly 8 healthy donors, whereas naive and central memory subsets came from all 30 or so donors.

In its sample, this clone was seen a few times. It lacks a known antigen. No much larger clone exists at a distance of one base, and base qualities are not known. Beyond this particular receptor, the publication reports: Naive, central memory and regulatory TCRB repertoires appeared to be more similar among patients than among healthy donors. Shorter templates might have been favored by PCR, but patient and control samples were amplified and corrected together, so both groups would have been affected equally by any skew. Because the HLA sub-analyses included only small numbers of individuals, any influence of HLA type on TCRB rearrangement was left unresolved. Patients with type 1 diabetes made fewer insertions and deleted more nucleotides at VDJ recombination sites, implying thymic rearrangement abnormalities. A moderate but significant shortening of TCRB CDR3 length was observed in type 1 diabetes patients in all four CD4+ subsets. Because cDNA was sequenced instead of genomic DNA, highly expressing activated cells could be over-represented, though the groups showed no difference in activation or CD3 levels.

Each donor gave one peripheral blood draw, about 110 mL on average, collected into heparinised tubes. A BD FACSAria II and a panel including CD45RO, CCR7, CD25, CD127, CD95 and CD27 were used to sort naive, central memory, regulatory and stem cell-like memory CD4+ T cells. Every sorted population had a purity above 95%. PBMCs were isolated right away by Lymphoprep density gradient centrifugation and were stained directly, without culture. So that batch effects would be minimized, each experiment stained and sorted samples in pairs, pairing one healthy donor with one patient. V and J are trimmed by 7 bases and 7 bases, and the gene matches miss 11 bases of the junction. Counted from cysteine to phenylalanine, this CDR3 has 15 amino acids. The kept DNA is CDR3 alone, 45 bases in frame from the first base. CDR1 and CDR2, looked up from the germline V gene, are MNHNS and SASEGT. The High Capacity cDNA Reverse Transcription Kit was used to reverse transcribe all of the isolated RNA, meaning that expressed TCRB transcripts were what got sequenced. Naive, central memory and regulatory T cell samples underwent deep immunoSEQ sequencing, averaging roughly 3.3 million total reads per sample. After sorted cells were lysed in RLT buffer, RNA was extracted with DNase-treated RNeasy Micro or Mini kits, with the choice depending on cell number. Each cell subset was processed separately to prevent cross-contamination, with patient and healthy donor samples processed together. TCRB sequences were amplified from cDNA with the immunoSEQ multiplex PCR, producing 87-bp fragments spanning the CDR3 region. The amplicons were sequenced using the Illumina HiSeq platform. The paper's processing steps were these. PCR bias was corrected computationally using synthetic template baselines, and reads within Hamming distance 2 were collapsed, with unmergeable singletons discarded. Reads were aligned against IMGT so that V, D and J genes, CDR3 length and insertions or deletions at six rearrangement sites could be assigned. Clonotype counts were normalized to sorted cell number within each subset before computing true diversity and Gini coefficients with the tcR R package. Repertoire sharing was quantified using the overlap coefficient calculated on TCRB nucleotide sequences. As a proxy for the pre-selection repertoire, out-of-frame TCRB sequences from naive cells were analyzed. The clones in this table, taken by TCRdb from immuneACCESS, are in-frame only. Not every clone is retained; where verified, under half of the shortfall comes from an unresolved V gene, and the cause of the rest is unknown. V and J calls and clone size are as listed in that table; D and trimming were resolved from the DNA. The sample data list about 410,000 clones, and roughly 14% of these were observed just once. The ten biggest clones cover roughly 0.038% of the sample.

Sequenced input: naive CD4+ T cells from blood. Taken with the paper, the label for cell subset or site translates to: true naive CD4+ T cells. The sequence is built from TRBV6-1 and TRBJ2-1; TRBD2 fits 9 bases in the junction. The sequence was collected from a man aged 25-45 years in good health. The sequenced DNA: TGTGCCAGCACTAAAGTAGCGGGAGCTCAGAATGAGCAGTTCTTC. Translation gives CASTKVAGAQNEQFF.